In this sample, the clone carrying this TCR beta chain turned up many times. The sample is drawn from a study of blood T cells in healthy people across ages. CDR1 is MRHNA, CDR2 SNTAGT, per germline. CDR3 length: 14 residues. The ends were cut back, 6 bases at V and 4 bases at J, with 16 bases in the middle. Together with a sample-barcoded 5' primer, a J-beta primer mix was included in a second PCR lasting roughly 6 to 12 cycles. Using its own MiXCR run on the 5' RACE reads, TCRdb lists one record per CDR3 protein. The sample includes hundreds of thousands of distinct CDR3 sequences, 32% seen only once; the top ten take approximately 15%.

This clonotype originated in a woman aged 80 or over in good health. Sequenced sample: blood. The J gene is TRBJ2-7, the V gene TRBV6-4; D gene ambiguous. CDR3 DNA: TGTGCCAGCAGCCCCGAAGCAGGAGCATACGAGCAGTACTTC. Translated: CASSPEAGAYEQYF.